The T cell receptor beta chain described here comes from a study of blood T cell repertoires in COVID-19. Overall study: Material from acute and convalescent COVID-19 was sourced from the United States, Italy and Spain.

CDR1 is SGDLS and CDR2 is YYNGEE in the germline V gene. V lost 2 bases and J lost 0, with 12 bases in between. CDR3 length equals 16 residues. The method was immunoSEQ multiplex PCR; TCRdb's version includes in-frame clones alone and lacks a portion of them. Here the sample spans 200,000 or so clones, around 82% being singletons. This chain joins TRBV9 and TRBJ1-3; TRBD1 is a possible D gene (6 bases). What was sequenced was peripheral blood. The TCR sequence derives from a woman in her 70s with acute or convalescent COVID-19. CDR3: CASSVTGILSGNTIYF. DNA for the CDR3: TGTGCCAGCAGCGTTACAGGGATTCTCTCTGGAAACACCATATATTTT.